The T cell receptor beta chain described here comes from a study of T cell changes during pregnancy in multiple sclerosis. From germline, CDR1 is SGHNT and CDR2 YYREEE (reference sequence). The J segment lost 5 bases and the V segment lost 1 base, leaving 2 bases of the junction unmatched. The CDR3 is 14 residues long. Here immunoSEQ multiplex PCR was the method, and the copy in TCRdb shows in-frame clones only, minus some. The sample shows about 93,000 clones, about 92% of them seen only once. The receptor comes from a female donor with multiple sclerosis, enrolled in a pregnancy study. The chain combines TRBV5-4 with TRBJ2-7; 11 bases line up with TRBD2. Here the sequenced sample was peripheral blood, taken after pregnancy. CDR3 sequence: CASSLTSGSDEQYF. CDR3 DNA sequence: TGTGCCAGCAGCTTGACTAGCGGGAGCGACGAGCAGTACTTC.